A single TCR beta chain is shown here with its context. This table comes from immunoSEQ multiplex PCR, and its TCRdb copy is limited to in-frame clones, with some not included. The sample holds 350,000 to 450,000 clones, around 84% seen once. Germline CDR1 reads SGHVS; CDR2 reads FNYEAQ. V trimming: 5 bases; J trimming: 4 bases; junction bases outside the gene matches: 7. CDR3 length: 15 amino acids. These data belong to a study of blood T cell repertoires in COVID-19. Material for sequencing was peripheral blood. The TCR sequence derives from a human donor in a cohort sampled during active COVID-19. The V call is TRBV7-6, the J call TRBJ1-4, with 7 bases that match TRBD1. The CDR3 sequence: CASSPQGRINEKLFF. DNA of the CDR3: TGTGCCAGCAGCCCACAGGGGCGAATTAATGAAAAACTGTTTTTT.